This T cell receptor (beta chain) was found in a study of T-cell memory formation after mild COVID-19. Looking at the study overall: Clusters were largely donor specific. Whole-study results and caveats: Certain responding clones were present in pre-infection memory, suggesting participation of cross-reactive memory. Shrinking CD4+ clones were chiefly CM and EM; CD8+ ones were chiefly EMRA.

The V gene's germline CDR1 is SGHNT and CDR2 YENEEA. The CDR3 extends over 17 amino acids. The trim removed 6 bases at V and 6 bases at J, leaving 13 bases unmatched. Using constant-segment primers, 5'RACE produced TCR alpha and TCR beta cDNA libraries carrying sample barcodes and UMIs. TCRdb fed the 5' RACE reads into MiXCR, producing one record per CDR3 protein. The sample has approximately 500,000 distinct CDR3 sequences; around a quarter are singletons. To note about this clonotype: Its specificity is not known.

This rearrangement joins TRBV11-3 to TRBJ2-3; 12 bases line up with TRBD2. The sequence was collected from an adult woman who had mild COVID-19 (a few samples of this study predate the infection). Cell type and time point are not known. What was sequenced was PBMCs or a T cell subset sorted from them (not recorded which). CDR3: CASSSTFLAGGSDTQYF. The CDR3 nucleotides are TGTGCCAGCAGTTCGACGTTTCTAGCGGGGGGGTCCGATACGCAGTATTTT.